The 8 T cell receptor beta chains in this list originate from one sample, sequenced in a study of cytomegalovirus exposure and HLA in healthy donors. Primers for the PCR totalled 60 Vbeta and 13 Jbeta. Clones were read by immunoSEQ multiplex PCR, and TCRdb kept only the in-frame ones, dropping some. The repertoire shows 75,000 to 90,000 clones; the top ten hold 1.4% to 1.5%. Sequenced sample: PBMCs. Receptors originate from a woman in her sixties in good health and CMV-seronegative.

The chain employs TRBV6-6 and TRBJ1-1, with D tentatively TRBD1 (5 bases). The CDR3 runs to 12 residues. CDR1 and CDR2 (germline): MNHNY, SVGAGI (reference sequence). The V end was cut by 5 bases, the J end by 4 bases, with 8 bases between. The CDR3 is CASSRQGTEAFF. The CDR3 nucleotides are TGTGCCAGCAGTAGGCAGGGCACTGAAGCTTTCTTT.

CDR3 nucleotide sequence: TGCGCCAGCAGCTTGGGTACCGGGAGATGGGAGACCCAGTACTTC. Translated: CASSLGTGRWETQYF. The rearrangement joins TRBV5-1 to TRBJ2-5; TRBD2 is a possible D gene (6 bases). The V and J ends lost 0 bases and 5 bases respectively, with 14 bases between them. The germline CDR1 and CDR2 sequences are SGHRS and YFSETQ. This CDR3 has 15 residues.

The DNA of the CDR3 is TGTGCCAGTATCCCACGGGGGAAAGGGGTCTATGGCTACACCTTC. Translation: CASIPRGKGVYGYTF. This chain links TRBV19 with TRBJ1-2; weak D call: TRBD1 (5 bases). From germline, CDR1 is LNHDA and CDR2 SQIVND (reference sequence). This CDR3 is 15 amino acids long. Trimming pared 7 bases from V and 4 bases from J, leaving 19 bases between.

The chain couples TRBV19 to TRBJ2-5; 11 bases map to TRBD2. J was trimmed by 5 bases and V by 5 bases; bases with no gene match: 7. The CDR3 consists of 15 residues. Germline loops: CDR1 LNHDA, CDR2 SQIVND (reference sequence). The CDR3 spells CASSVLAGGTETQYF. In DNA form, the CDR3 reads TGTGCCAGTAGTGTGCTAGCGGGAGGCACGGAGACCCAGTACTTC. Combining the CDR3 with reference TRBV19 and TRBJ2-5 gives the whole variable domain DGGITQSPKYLFRKEGQNVTLSCEQNLNHDAMYWYRQDPGQGLRLIYYSQIVNDFQKGDIAEGYSVSREKKESFPLTVTSAQKNPTAFYLCASSVLAGGTETQYFGPGTRLLVL.

Note on this clone: The sample has other DNA sequences that encode this CDR3 too. The rearrangement uses TRBV5-1 and TRBJ2-2; D perhaps matches TRBD2 (6 bases). Germline V gives CDR1 SGHRS, CDR2 YFSETQ. This CDR3 contains 14 residues. Deletions cut 0 bases from V and 6 bases from J, with 9 bases between. CDR3 loop: CASSLAGGPGELFF. The CDR3 DNA reads TGCGCCAGCAGCTTGGCCGGGGGTCCCGGGGAGCTGTTTTTT.

Concerning this clone itself: Other nucleotide sequences in the sample specify the same CDR3. This chain connects TRBV4-2 to TRBJ2-7; 8 positions match TRBD2. V trimming: 0 bases; J trimming: 5 bases; junction bases outside the gene matches: 0. Germline-derived CDR1 and CDR2 are LGHNA and YNFKEQ. This CDR3 contains 13 residues. The CDR3 is CASSQELADEQYF. DNA of the CDR3: TGTGCCAGCAGCCAAGAACTAGCGGACGAGCAGTACTTC.

V usage is TRBV27 and J usage is TRBJ1-1; no clear D gene. CDR1 is MNHEY, CDR2 SMNVEV, per germline (reference sequence). Trimming removed 1 base at V and 4 bases at J, with 10 bases between. CDR3 length: 14 residues. The CDR3 DNA is TGTGCCAGCAGTTTATTTAACAGTCCCACTGAAGCTTTCTTT. This gives the protein CASSLFNSPTEAFF.

This chain connects TRBV19 to TRBJ2-3, with TRBD2 matching 13 bases. The trim removed 4 bases at V and 3 bases at J, leaving 4 bases unmatched. The germline CDR1 and CDR2 sequences are LNHDA and SQIVND (reference sequence). The CDR3 totals 16 residues. In DNA, the CDR3 is TGTGCCAGTAGTACCCGACTAGCGGGGGGTACAGATACGCAGTATTTT. Translating gives CASSTRLAGGTDTQYF.